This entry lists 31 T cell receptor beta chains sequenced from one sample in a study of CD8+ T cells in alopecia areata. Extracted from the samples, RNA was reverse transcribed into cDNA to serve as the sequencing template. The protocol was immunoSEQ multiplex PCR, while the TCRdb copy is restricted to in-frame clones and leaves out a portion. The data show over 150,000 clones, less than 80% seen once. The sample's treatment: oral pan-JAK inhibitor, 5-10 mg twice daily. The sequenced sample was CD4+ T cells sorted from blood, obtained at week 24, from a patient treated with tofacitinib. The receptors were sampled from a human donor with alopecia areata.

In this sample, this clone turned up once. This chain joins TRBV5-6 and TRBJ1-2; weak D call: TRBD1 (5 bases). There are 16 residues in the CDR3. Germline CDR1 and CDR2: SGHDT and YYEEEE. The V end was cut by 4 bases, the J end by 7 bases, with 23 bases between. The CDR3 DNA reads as TGTGCCAGCAGCGTTATTTCTCAGGGCGTGATTGGTGGCTACACCTTC. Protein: CASSVISQGVIGGYTF.

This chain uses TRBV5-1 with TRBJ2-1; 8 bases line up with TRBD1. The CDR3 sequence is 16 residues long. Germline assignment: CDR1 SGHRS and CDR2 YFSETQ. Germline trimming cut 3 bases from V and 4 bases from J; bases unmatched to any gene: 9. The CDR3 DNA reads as TGCGCCAGCAGCTACCCCGGGACAGGAGGATACAATGAGCAGTTCTTC. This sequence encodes CASSYPGTGGYNEQFF.

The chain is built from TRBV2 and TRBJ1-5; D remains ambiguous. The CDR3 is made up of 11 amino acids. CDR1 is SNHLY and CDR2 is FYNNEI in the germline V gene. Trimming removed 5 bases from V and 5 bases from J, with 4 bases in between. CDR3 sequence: CASSLDQPQHF. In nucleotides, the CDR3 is TGTGCCAGCAGTCTAGATCAGCCCCAGCATTTT.

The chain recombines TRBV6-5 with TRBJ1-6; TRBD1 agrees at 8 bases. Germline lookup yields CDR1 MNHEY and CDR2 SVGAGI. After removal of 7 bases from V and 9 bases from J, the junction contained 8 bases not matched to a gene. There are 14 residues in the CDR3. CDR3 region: CASNRQGSSSPLHF. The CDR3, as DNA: TGTGCCAGCAATAGACAGGGGTCGAGTTCACCCCTCCACTTT.

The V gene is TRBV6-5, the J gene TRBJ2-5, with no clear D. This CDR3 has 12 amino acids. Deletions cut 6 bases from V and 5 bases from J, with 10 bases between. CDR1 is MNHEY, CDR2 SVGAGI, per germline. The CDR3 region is CASSRTIETQYF. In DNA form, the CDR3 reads TGTGCCAGCAGCCGGACCATCGAGACCCAGTACTTC.

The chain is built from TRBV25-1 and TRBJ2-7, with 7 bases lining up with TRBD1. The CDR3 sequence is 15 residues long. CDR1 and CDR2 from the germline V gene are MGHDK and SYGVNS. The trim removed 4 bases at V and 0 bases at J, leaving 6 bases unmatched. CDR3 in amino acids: CASSVVAGGSYEQYF. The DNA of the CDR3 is TGTGCCAGCAGTGTAGTCGCAGGGGGCTCCTACGAGCAGTACTTC.

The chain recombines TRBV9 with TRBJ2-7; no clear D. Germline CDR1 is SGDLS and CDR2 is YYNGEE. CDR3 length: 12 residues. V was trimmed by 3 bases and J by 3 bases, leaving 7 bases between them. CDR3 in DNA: TGTGCCAGCAGCGCCACCTTCTACGAGCAGTACTTC. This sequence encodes CASSATFYEQYF.

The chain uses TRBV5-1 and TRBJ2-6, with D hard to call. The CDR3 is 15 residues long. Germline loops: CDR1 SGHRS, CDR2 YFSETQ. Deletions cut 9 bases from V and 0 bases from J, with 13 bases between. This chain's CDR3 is CATNDGSSGANVLTF. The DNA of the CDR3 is TGCGCCACCAACGACGGAAGCTCTGGGGCCAACGTCCTGACTTTC.

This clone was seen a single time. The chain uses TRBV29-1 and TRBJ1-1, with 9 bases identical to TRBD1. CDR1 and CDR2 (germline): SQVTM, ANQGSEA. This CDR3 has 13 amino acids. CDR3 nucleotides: TGCAGTTGTGCAGGACAGGGGATAACTGAAGCTTTCTTT. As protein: CSCAGQGITEAFF.

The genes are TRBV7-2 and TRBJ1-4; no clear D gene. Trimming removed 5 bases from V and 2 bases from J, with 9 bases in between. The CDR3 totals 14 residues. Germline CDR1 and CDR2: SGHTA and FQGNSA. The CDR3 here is CASSPGRTNEKLFF. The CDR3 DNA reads TGTGCCAGCAGCCCCGGGAGGACTAATGAAAAACTGTTTTTT.

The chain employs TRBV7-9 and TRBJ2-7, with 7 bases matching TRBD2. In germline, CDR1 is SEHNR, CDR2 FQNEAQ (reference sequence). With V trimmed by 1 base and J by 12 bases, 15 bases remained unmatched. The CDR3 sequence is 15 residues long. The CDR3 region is CASSLGGGASGYVYF. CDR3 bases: TGTGCCAGCAGCTTAGGAGGAGGGGCTAGCGGCTACGTGTACTTC.

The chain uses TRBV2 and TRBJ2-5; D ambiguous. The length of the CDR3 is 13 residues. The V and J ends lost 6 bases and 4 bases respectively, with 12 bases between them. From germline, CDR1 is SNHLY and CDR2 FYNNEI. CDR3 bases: TGTGCCAGCAGGGGCCGCAGGCGAGAGACCCAGTACTTC. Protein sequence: CASRGRRRETQYF.

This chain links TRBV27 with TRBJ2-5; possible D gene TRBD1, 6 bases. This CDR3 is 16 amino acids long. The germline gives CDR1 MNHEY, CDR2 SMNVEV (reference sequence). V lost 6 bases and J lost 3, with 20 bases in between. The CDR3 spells CASRNNRVSNEETQYF. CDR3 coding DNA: TGTGCCAGCAGGAACAACAGGGTGTCCAACGAAGAGACCCAGTACTTC.

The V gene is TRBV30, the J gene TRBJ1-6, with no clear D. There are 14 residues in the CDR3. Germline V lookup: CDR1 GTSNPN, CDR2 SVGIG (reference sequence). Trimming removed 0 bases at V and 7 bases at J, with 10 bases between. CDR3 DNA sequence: TGTGCCTGGAGTGTAGAGGGTCGGAATTCACCCCTCCACTTT. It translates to CAWSVEGRNSPLHF. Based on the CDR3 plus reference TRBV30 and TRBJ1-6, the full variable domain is SQTIHQWPATLVQPVGSPLSLECTVEGTSNPNLYWYRQAAGRGLQLLFYSVGIGQISSEVPQNLSASRPQDRQFILSSKKLLLSDSGFYLCAWSVEGRNSPLHFGNGTRLTVT.

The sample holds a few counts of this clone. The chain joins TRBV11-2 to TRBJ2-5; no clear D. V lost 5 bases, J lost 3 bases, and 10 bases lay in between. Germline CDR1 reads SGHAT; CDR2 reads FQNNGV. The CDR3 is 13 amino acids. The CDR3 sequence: CASSPSAEETQYF. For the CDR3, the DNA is TGTGCCAGCAGCCCGTCGGCAGAAGAGACCCAGTACTTC.

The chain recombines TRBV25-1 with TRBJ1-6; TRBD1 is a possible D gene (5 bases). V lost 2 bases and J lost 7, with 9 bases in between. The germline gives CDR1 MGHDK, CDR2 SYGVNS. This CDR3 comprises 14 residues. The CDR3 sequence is CASSERGGNSPLHF. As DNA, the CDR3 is TGTGCCAGCAGTGAAAGGGGAGGGAATTCACCCCTCCACTTT.

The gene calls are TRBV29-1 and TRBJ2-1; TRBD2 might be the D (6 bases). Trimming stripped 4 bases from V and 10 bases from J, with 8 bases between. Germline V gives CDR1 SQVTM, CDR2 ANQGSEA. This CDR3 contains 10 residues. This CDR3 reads CSVVRGEQFF. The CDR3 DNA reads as TGCAGCGTTGTACGGGGGGAGCAGTTCTTC.

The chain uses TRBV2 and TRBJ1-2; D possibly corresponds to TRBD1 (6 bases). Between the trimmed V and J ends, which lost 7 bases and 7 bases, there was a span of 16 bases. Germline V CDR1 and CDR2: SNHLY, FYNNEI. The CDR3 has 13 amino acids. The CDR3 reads CASMQGFLGGYTF. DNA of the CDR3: TGTGCCAGCATGCAGGGGTTCTTGGGTGGCTACACCTTC.

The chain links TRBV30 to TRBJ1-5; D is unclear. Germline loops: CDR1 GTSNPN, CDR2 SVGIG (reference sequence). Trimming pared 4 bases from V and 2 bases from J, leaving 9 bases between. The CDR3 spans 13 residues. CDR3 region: CAWNSQGNQPQHF. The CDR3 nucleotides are TGTGCCTGGAACTCCCAAGGCAATCAGCCCCAGCATTTT.

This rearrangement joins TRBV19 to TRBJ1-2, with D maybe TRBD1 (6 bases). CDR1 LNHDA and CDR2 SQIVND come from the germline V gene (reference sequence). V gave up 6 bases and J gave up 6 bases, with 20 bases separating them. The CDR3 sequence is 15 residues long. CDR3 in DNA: TGTGCCAGTAGGCGGCAGGTCCAGGGGAACCATGGCTACACCTTC. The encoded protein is CASRRQVQGNHGYTF. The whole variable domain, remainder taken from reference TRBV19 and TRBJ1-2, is DGGITQSPKYLFRKEGQNVTLSCEQNLNHDAMYWYRQDPGQGLRLIYYSQIVNDFQKGDIAEGYSVSREKKESFPLTVTSAQKNPTAFYLCASRRQVQGNHGYTFGSGTRLTVV.

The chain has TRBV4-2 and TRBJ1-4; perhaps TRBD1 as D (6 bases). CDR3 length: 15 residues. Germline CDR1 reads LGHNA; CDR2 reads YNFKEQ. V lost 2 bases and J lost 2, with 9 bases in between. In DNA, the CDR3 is TGTGCCAGCAGCCAACCGGGACACACTAATGAAAAACTGTTTTTT. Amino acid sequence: CASSQPGHTNEKLFF.

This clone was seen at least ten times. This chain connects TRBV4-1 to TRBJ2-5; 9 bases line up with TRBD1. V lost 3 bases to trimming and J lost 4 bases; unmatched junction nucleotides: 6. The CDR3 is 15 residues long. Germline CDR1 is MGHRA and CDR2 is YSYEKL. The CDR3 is CASSHQGQGRETQYF. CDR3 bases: TGCGCCAGCAGCCACCAGGGACAGGGAAGAGAGACCCAGTACTTC.

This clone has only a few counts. Here the CDR3 reads CASSPGPRNQPQHF. CDR3 nucleotides: TGTGCCAGCAGCCCGGGACCTCGCAATCAGCCCCAGCATTTT. V gene TRBV7-2 combines with J gene TRBJ1-5; possibly TRBD1 for D (5 bases). This CDR3 region has 14 residues. Germline CDR1 reads SGHTA; CDR2 reads FQGNSA. The V end lost 5 bases, the J end lost 2 bases, and 10 bases lay between the germline ends.

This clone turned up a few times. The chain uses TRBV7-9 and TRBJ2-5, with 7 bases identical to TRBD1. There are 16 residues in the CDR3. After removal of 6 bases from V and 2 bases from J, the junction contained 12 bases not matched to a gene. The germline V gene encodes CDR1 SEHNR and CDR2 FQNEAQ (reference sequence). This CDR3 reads CASSKDRAPEQETQYF. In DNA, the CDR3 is TGTGCCAGCAGTAAAGACAGGGCTCCTGAACAAGAGACCCAGTACTTC.

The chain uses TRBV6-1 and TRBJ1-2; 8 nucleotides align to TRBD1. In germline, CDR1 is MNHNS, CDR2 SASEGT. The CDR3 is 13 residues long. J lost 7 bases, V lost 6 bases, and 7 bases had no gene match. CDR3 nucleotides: TGTGCCAGCAGGTTAACAGGGGGTCCTGGCTACACCTTC. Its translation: CASRLTGGPGYTF.

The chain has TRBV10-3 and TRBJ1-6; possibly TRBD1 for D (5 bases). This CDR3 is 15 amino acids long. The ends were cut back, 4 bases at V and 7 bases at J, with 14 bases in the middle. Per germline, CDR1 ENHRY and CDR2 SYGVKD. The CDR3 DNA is TGTGCCATCAGTGCGACAGTCCCGAAGAATTCACCCCTCCACTTT. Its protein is CAISATVPKNSPLHF.

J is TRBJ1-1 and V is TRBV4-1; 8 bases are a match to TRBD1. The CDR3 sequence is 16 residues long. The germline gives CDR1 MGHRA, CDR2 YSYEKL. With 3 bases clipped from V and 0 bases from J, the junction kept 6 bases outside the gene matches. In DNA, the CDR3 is TGCGCCAGCAGCCAGACCGGGACAGGAATGAACACTGAAGCTTTCTTT. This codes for CASSQTGTGMNTEAFF.

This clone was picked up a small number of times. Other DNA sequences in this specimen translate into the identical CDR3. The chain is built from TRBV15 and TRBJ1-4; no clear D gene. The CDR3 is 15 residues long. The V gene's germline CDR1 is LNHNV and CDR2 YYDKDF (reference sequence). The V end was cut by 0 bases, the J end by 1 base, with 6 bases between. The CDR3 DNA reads TGTGCCACCAGCAGAGATAAGGGAACTAATGAAAAACTGTTTTTT. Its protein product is CATSRDKGTNEKLFF.

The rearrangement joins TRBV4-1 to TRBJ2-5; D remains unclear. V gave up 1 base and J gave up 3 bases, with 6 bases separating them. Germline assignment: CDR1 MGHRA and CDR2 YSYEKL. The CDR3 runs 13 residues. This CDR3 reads CASSQVGKETQYF. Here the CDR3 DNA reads TGCGCCAGCAGCCAAGTAGGGAAAGAGACCCAGTACTTC.

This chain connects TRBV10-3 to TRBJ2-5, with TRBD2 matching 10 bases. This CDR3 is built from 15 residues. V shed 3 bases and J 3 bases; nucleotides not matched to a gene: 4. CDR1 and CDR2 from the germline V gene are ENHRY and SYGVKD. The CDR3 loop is CAISDLAGAKETQYF. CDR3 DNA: TGTGCCATCAGTGACCTAGCGGGGGCCAAAGAGACCCAGTACTTC.

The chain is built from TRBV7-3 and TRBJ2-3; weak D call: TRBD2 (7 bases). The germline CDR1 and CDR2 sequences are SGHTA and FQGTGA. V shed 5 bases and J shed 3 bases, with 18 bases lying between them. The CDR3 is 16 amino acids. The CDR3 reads CASSPGAGALTDTQYF. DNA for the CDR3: TGTGCCAGCAGCCCCGGCGCGGGGGCCCTGACAGATACGCAGTATTTT.